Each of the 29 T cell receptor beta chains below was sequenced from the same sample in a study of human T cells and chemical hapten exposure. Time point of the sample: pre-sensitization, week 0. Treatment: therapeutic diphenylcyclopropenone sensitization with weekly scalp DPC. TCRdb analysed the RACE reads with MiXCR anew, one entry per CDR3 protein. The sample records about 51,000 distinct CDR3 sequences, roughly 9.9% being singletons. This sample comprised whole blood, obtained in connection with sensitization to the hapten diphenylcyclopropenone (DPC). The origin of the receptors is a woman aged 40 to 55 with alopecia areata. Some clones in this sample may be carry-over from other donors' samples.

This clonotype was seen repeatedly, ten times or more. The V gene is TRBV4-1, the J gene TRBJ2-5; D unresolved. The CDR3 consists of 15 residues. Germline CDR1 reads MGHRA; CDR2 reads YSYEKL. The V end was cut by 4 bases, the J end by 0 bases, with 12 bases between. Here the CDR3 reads CASSPSFTDQETQYF. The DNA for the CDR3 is TGCGCCAGCAGCCCGTCTTTTACAGACCAAGAGACCCAGTACTTC.

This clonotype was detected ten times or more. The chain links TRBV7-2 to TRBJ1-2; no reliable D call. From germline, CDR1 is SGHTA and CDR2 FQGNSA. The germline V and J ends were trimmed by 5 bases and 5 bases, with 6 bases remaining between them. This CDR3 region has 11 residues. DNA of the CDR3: TGTGCCAGCAGCCAAGGGTATGGCTACACCTTC. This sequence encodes CASSQGYGYTF.

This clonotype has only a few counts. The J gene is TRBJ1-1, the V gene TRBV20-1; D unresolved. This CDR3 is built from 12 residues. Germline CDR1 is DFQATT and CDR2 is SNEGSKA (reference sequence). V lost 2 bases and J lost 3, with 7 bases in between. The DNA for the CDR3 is TGCAGTGCTAGATCTGGGGACACTGAAGCTTTCTTT. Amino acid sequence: CSARSGDTEAFF.

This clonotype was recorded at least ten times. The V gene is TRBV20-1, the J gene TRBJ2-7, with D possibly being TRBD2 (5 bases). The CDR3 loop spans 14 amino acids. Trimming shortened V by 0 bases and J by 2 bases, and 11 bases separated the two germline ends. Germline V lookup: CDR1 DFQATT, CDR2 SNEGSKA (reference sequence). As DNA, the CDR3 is TGCAGTGCTAGAGATAAGGACTCTCCCTACGAGCAGTACTTC. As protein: CSARDKDSPYEQYF.

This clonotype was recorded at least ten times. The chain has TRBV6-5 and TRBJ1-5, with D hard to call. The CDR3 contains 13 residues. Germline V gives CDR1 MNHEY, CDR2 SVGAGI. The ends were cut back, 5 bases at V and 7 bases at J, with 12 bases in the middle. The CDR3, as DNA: TGTGCCAGCAGTCTGACGATCCTCCAGCCCCAGCATTTT. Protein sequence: CASSLTILQPQHF.

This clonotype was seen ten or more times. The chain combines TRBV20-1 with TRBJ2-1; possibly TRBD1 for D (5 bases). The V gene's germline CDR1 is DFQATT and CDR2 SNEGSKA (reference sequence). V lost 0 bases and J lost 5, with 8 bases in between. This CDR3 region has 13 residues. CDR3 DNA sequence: TGCAGTGCTAGAGATCAGGGTAACAATGAGCAGTTCTTC. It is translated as CSARDQGNNEQFF.

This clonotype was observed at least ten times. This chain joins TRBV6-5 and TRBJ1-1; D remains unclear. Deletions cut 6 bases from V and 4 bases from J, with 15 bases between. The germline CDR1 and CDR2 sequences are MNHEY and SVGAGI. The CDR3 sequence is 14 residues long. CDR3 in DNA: TGTGCCAGCAGCCCGGAGGGAGGGAGCACTGAAGCTTTCTTT. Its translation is CASSPEGGSTEAFF.

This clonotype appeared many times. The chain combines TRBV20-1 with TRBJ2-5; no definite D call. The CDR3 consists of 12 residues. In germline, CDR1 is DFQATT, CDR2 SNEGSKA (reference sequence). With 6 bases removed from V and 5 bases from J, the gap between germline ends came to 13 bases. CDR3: CSAPDLGETQYF. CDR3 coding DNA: TGCAGTGCCCCCGACCTTGGGGAGACCCAGTACTTC.

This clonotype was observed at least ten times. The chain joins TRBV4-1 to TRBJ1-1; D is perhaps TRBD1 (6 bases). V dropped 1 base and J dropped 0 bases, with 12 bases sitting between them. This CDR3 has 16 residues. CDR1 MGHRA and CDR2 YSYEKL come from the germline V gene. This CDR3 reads CASSQAQDSLNTEAFF. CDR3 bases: TGCGCCAGCAGCCAAGCCCAGGACAGCTTGAACACTGAAGCTTTCTTT.

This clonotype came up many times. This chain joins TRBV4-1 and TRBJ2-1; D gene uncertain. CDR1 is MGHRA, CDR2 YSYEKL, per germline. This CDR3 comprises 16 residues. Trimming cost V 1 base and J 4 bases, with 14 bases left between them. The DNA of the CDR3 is TGCGCCAGCAGCCAAGTGGATTTGCTAGTTTACAATGAGCAGTTCTTC. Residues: CASSQVDLLVYNEQFF.

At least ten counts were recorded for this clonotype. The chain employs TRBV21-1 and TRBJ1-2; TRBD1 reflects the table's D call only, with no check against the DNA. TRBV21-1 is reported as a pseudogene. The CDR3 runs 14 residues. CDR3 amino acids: CASSKAQGAGGYTF. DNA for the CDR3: TGTGCCAGCAGCAAAGCCCAGGGGGCGGGAGGCTACACCTTC.

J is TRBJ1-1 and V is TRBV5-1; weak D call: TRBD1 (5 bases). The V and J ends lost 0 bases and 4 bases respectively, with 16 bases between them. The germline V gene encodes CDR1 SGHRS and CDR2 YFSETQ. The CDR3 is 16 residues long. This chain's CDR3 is CASSLEGTRGGTEAFF. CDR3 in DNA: TGCGCCAGCAGCTTGGAGGGGACCCGGGGGGGCACTGAAGCTTTCTTT.

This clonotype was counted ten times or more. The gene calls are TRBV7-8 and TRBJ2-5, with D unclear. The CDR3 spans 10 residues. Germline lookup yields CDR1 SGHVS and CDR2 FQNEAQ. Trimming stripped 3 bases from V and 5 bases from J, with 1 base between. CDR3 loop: CASSLETQYF. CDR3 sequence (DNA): TGTGCCAGCAGCTTGGAGACCCAGTACTTC.

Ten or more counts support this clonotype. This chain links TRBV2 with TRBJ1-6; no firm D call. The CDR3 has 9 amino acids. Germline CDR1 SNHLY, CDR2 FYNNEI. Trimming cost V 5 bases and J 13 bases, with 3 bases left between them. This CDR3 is CASSSPLHF. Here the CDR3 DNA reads TGTGCCAGCAGTAGCCCCCTCCACTTT.

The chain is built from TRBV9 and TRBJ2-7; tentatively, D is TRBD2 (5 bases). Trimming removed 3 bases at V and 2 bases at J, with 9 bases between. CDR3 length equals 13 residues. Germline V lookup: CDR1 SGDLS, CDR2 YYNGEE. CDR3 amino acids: CASSGEGPYEQYF. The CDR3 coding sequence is TGTGCCAGCAGCGGAGAGGGCCCCTACGAGCAGTACTTC.

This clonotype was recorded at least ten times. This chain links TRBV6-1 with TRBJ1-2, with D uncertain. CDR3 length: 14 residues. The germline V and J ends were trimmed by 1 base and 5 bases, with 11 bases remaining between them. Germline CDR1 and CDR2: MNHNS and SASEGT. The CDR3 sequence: CASSEDLAVYGYTF. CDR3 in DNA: TGTGCCAGCAGTGAAGATTTGGCGGTTTATGGCTACACCTTC.

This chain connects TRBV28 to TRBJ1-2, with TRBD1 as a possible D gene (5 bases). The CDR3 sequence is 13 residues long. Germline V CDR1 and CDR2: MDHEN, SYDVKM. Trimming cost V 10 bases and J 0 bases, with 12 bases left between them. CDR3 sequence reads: CAIKGRANYGYTF. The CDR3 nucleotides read TGTGCCATCAAGGGACGAGCTAACTATGGCTACACCTTC.

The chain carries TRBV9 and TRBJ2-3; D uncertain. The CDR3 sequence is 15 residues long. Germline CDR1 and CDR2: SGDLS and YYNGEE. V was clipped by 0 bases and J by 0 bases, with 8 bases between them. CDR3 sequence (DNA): TGTGCCAGCAGCGTAGTAACCACTAGCACAGATACGCAGTATTTT. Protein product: CASSVVTTSTDTQYF.

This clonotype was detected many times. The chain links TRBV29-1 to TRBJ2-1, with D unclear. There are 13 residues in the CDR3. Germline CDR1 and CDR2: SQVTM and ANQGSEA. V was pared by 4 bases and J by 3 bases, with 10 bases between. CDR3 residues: CSVGGDNYNEQFF. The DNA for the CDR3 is TGCAGCGTTGGGGGTGACAACTACAATGAGCAGTTCTTC.

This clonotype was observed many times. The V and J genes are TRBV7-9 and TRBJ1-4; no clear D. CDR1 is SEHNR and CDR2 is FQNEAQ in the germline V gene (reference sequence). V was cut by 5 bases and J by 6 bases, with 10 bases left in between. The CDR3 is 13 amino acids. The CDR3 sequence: CASSPQGYEKLFF. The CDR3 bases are TGTGCCAGCAGCCCCCAAGGGTATGAAAAACTGTTTTTT. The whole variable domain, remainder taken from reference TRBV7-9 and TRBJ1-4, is DTGVSQNPRHKITKRGQNVTFRCDPISEHNRLYWYRQTLGQGPEFLTYFQNEAQLEKSRLLSDRFSAERPKGSFSTLEIQRTEQGDSAMYLCASSPQGYEKLFFGSGTQLSVL.

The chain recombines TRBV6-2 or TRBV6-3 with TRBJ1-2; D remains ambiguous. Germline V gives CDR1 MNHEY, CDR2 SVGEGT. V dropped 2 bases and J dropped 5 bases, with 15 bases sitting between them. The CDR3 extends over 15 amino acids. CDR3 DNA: TGTGCCAGCAGTTACCCGACTTACCGGGAGTATGGCTACACCTTC. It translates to CASSYPTYREYGYTF.

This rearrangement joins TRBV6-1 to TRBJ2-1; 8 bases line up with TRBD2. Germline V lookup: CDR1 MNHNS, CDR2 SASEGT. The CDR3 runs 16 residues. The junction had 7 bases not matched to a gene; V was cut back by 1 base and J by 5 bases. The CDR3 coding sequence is TGTGCCAGCAGTGAAGGTGGTAGCGGGGATCACAATGAGCAGTTCTTC. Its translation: CASSEGGSGDHNEQFF.

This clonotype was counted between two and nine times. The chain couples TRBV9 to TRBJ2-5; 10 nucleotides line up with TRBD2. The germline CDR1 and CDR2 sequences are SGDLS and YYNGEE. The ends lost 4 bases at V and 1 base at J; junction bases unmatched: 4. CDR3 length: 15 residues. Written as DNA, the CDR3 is TGTGCCAGCAGCTCTAGCGGGGGCGTCCAAGAGACCCAGTACTTC. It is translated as CASSSSGGVQETQYF.

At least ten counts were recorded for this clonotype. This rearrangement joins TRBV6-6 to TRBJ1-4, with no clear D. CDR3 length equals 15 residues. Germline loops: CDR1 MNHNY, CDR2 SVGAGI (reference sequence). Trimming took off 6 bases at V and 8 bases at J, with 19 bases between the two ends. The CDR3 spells CASSVDGDGGEKLFF. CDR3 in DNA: TGTGCCAGCAGCGTTGACGGCGACGGCGGGGAAAAACTGTTTTTT.

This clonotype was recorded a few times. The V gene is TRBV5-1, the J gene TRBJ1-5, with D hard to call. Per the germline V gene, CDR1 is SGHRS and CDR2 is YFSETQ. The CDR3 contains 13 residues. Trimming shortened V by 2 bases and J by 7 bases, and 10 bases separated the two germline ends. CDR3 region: CASSLIGYQPQHF. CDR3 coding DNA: TGCGCCAGCAGCTTAATAGGGTACCAGCCCCAGCATTTT. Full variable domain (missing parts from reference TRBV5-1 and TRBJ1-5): KAGVTQTPRYLIKTRGQQVTLSCSPISGHRSVSWYQQTPGQGLQFLFEYFSETQRNKGNFPGRFSGRQFSNSRSEMNVSTLELGDSALYLCASSLIGYQPQHFGDGTRLSIL.

The CDR3 sequence is CASSPPTGLLNEQFF. The CDR3 DNA reads as TGTGCCAGCTCACCACCGACAGGGTTGTTGAATGAGCAGTTCTTC. The J gene is TRBJ2-1, the V gene TRBV18; 7 bases are shared with TRBD1. Trimming took 0 bases from V and 7 from J; bases not matched to a gene: 6. This CDR3 is 15 amino acids long. The germline V gene encodes CDR1 KGHSH and CDR2 LQKENI.

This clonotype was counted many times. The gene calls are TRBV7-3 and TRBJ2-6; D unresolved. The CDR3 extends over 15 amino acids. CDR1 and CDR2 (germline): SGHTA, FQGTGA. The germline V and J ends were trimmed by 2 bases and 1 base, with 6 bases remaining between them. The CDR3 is CASSLLASGANVLTF. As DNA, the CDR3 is TGTGCCAGCAGCTTATTGGCATCTGGGGCCAACGTCCTGACTTTC.

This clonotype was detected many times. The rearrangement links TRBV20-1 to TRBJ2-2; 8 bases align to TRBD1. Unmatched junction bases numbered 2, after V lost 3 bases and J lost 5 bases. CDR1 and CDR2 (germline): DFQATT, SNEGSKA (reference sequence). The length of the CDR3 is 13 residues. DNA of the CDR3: TGCAGTGCTAGGGACAGGGTAACCGGGGAGCTGTTTTTT. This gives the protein CSARDRVTGELFF.

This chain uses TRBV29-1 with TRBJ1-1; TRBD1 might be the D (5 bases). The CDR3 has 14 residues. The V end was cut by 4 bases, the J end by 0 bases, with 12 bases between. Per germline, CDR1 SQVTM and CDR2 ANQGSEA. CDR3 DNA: TGCAGCGTTGGGCAGGGTATCATGAACACTGAAGCTTTCTTT. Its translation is CSVGQGIMNTEAFF.